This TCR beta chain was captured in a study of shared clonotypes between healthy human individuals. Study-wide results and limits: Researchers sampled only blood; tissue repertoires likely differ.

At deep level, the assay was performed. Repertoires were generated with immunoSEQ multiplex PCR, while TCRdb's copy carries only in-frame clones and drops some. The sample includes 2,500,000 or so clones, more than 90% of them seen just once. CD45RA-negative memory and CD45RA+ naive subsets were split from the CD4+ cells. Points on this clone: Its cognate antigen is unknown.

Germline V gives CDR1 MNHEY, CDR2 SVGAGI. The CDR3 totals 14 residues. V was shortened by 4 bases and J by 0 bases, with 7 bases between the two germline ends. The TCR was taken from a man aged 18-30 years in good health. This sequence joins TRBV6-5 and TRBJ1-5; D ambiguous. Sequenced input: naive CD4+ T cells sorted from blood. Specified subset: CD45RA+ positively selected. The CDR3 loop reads CASSSLHSNQPQHF. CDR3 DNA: TGTGCCAGCAGTTCTCTCCATAGCAATCAGCCCCAGCATTTT.